This T cell receptor (beta chain) was sequenced during a study of T cells after yellow fever vaccination. Turning to the study itself: Preparation of the low-cell-number fractions used SMART-Seq v4 Ultra Low Input. Broader study findings: Although the secondary response was weaker, it peaked faster, at day 5 versus 15. Most clones from primary vaccination resurfaced after the booster (96% CD4, around 90% CD8).

Deletions cut 0 bases from V and 2 bases from J, with 9 bases between. Germline V gene data show CDR1 as SGHRS and CDR2 as YFSETQ. The CDR3 is 15 amino acids. Production of TCR cDNA was by 5'RACE template switching, which also added a universal primer site and UMIs. From the 5' RACE reads, TCRdb called clonotypes with MiXCR, one entry per CDR3 protein. The sample shows just over 300,000 distinct CDR3 sequences, more than 3% of them seen only once. A word on this clonotype: Its matching antigen is unknown.

The chain carries TRBV5-1 and TRBJ1-5; tentative D call: TRBD1 (6 bases). Source: PBMCs, taken on the day of the yellow fever booster vaccination. The origin of this receptor is a young man who received the YFV17D yellow fever vaccine. This CDR3 reads CASSLDGQRNQPQHF. In nucleotides, the CDR3 is TGCGCCAGCAGCTTGGACGGACAGCGCAATCAGCCCCAGCATTTT.